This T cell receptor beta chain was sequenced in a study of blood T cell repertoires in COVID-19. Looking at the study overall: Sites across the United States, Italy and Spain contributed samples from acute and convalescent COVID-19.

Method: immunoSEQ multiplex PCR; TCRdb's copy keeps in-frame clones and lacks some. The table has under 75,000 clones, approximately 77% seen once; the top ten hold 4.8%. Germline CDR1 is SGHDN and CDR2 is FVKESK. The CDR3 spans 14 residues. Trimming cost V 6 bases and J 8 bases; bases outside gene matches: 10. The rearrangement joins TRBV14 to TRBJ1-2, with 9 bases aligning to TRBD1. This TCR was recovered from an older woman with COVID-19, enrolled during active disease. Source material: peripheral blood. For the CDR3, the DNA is TGTGCCAGCAGTCCTCAAACCACAGGGGGCGGCTACACCTTC. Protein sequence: CASSPQTTGGGYTF.